This is a list of T cell receptor beta chains from one sample in a study of cytomegalovirus exposure and HLA in healthy donors. Here immunoSEQ multiplex PCR was the method, and the copy in TCRdb shows in-frame clones only, minus some. The sample holds about 190,000 clones, about 85% seen once. The sequenced sample was PBMCs. Receptors originate from a man over 45 in good health and CMV-seronegative. CDR3s leave out the opening cysteine and the closing phenylalanine or tryptophan. Each record gives: CDR3 length, clone size, J gene, V gene, CDR3 protein. For some rows the clone size is stated as once, few or many, or as a class when expanded; others skip it.

len: 13
abundance: -
j_gene: TRBJ1-3
v_gene: TRBV7-2
CDR3aa: ASSPSGAVGNTIY

len: 12
abundance: -
j_gene: TRBJ2-7
v_gene: TRBV19
CDR3aa: ASSIKRGTHEQY

len: 9
abundance: -
j_gene: TRBJ1-5
v_gene: TRBV9
CDR3aa: ASSSYQPQH

len: 12
abundance: -
j_gene: TRBJ1-5
v_gene: TRBV7-9
CDR3aa: ASSLDGGSQPQH

len: 11
abundance: -
j_gene: TRBJ2-5
v_gene: TRBV4-3
CDR3aa: ASSQAFNLEQY

len: 12
abundance: -
j_gene: TRBJ2-3
v_gene: TRBV5-1
CDR3aa: ASRGQDIPDTQY

len: 13
abundance: -
j_gene: TRBJ2-6
v_gene: TRBV25-1
CDR3aa: ASTTAGSGANVLT

len: 11
abundance: -
j_gene: TRBJ1-1
v_gene: TRBV29-1
CDR3aa: SVGRTGNTEAF

len: 12
abundance: -
j_gene: TRBJ2-7
v_gene: TRBV27
CDR3aa: ASSLSREPYEQY

len: 12
abundance: -
j_gene: TRBJ1-1
v_gene: TRBV10-2
CDR3aa: ASSESRGDRGAF

len: 12
abundance: few
j_gene: TRBJ1-2
v_gene: TRBV6-1
CDR3aa: ASSEAPQSYGYT